These T cell receptor beta chains were read from a single sample in a study of preoperative IRX-2 immunotherapy in early breast cancer. Sequencing was performed with immunoSEQ multiplex PCR; in TCRdb, only in-frame clones are kept and a portion is missing. Among just over 25,000 clones listed, 81% were seen once. Source: lymph node tissue, taken after IRX-2 immunotherapy. These receptors were collected from a human donor with breast cancer. The CDR3 runs from the conserved cysteine through the conserved F or W. A D gene is named only where the DNA matches it firmly. Size is omitted from some rows. Given values are once, few, many or a class for expanded clones.

abundance: NA
d_gene: TRBD1
v_gene: TRBV6-8
j_gene: TRBJ1-5
CDR3nt: TGTGCCAGCAGTTCAAACAGGGGAGAGAGCAATCAGCCCCAGCATTTT
CDR3aa: CASSSNRGESNQPQHF

abundance: NA
d_gene: NA
v_gene: TRBV6-8
j_gene: TRBJ2-2
CDR3nt: TGTGCCAGCAGTTACCCCAGCGGCAACGGGGAGCTGTTTTTT
CDR3aa: CASSYPSGNGELFF

abundance: NA
d_gene: NA
v_gene: TRBV11-3
j_gene: TRBJ1-6
CDR3nt: TGTGCCAGCAGCCCCACGTGGGAGTCTGGGTCACCCCTCCACTTT
CDR3aa: CASSPTWESGSPLHF

abundance: few
d_gene: NA
v_gene: TRBV6-8
j_gene: TRBJ1-3
CDR3nt: TGTGCCTCGAAGGAGCAGGGGCGGAACACCATATATTTT
CDR3aa: CASKEQGRNTIYF

abundance: few
d_gene: NA
v_gene: TRBV6-8
j_gene: TRBJ2-6
CDR3nt: TGTGCCAGCAGTTACTCCCCTGACAGCTCTGGGGCCAACGTCCTGACTTTC
CDR3aa: CASSYSPDSSGANVLTF

abundance: few
d_gene: TRBD1
v_gene: TRBV19
j_gene: TRBJ2-5
CDR3nt: TGTGCCAGTCGAACGACAGGGTTGGAGACCCAGTACTTC
CDR3aa: CASRTTGLETQYF

abundance: NA
d_gene: TRBD2
v_gene: TRBV29-1
j_gene: TRBJ2-3
CDR3nt: TGCAGCGTTGGTCGAGCGGGGATCACAGATACGCAGTATTTT
CDR3aa: CSVGRAGITDTQYF

abundance: NA
d_gene: NA
v_gene: TRBV12-5
j_gene: TRBJ1-3
CDR3nt: TGTGCCAGCACCAGGGACTCTGGAAACACCATATATTTT
CDR3aa: CASTRDSGNTIYF

abundance: NA
d_gene: NA
v_gene: TRBV6-8
j_gene: TRBJ2-3
CDR3nt: TGTGCCAGCAGTGAGGGCATCGCAGATACGCAGTATTTT
CDR3aa: CASSEGIADTQYF

abundance: once
d_gene: NA
v_gene: TRBV28
j_gene: TRBJ1-1
CDR3nt: TGTGCCAGCAGCACCTTTGAGGGGAGGATGAACACTGAAGCTTTCTTT
CDR3aa: CASSTFEGRMNTEAFF

abundance: NA
d_gene: NA
v_gene: TRBV14
j_gene: TRBJ1-5
CDR3nt: TGTGCCAGCAGCCAAGAGAGGGATCAGCCCCAGCATTTT
CDR3aa: CASSQERDQPQHF

abundance: NA
d_gene: TRBD1
v_gene: TRBV30
j_gene: TRBJ1-4
CDR3nt: TGTGCCTGGAAACCTGGACAGGAGTCTAATGAAAAACTGTTTTTT
CDR3aa: CAWKPGQESNEKLFF

abundance: NA
d_gene: TRBD1
v_gene: TRBV30
j_gene: TRBJ1-2
CDR3nt: TGTGCCTGGAATTCCGGGACAGACTATGGCTACACCTTC
CDR3aa: CAWNSGTDYGYTF

abundance: NA
d_gene: NA
v_gene: TRBV22-1
j_gene: TRBJ2-3
CDR3nt: TGTGCCAGCAGGGTTAGCTCAGCAGATACGCAGTATTTT
CDR3aa: CASRVSSADTQYF

abundance: NA
d_gene: NA
v_gene: TRBV1
j_gene: TRBJ1-6
CDR3nt: TGCGCCAGCAGCCCGGGTCCGCAGAGGGATTCACCCCTCCACTTT
CDR3aa: CASSPGPQRDSPLHF

abundance: few
d_gene: NA
v_gene: TRBV19
j_gene: TRBJ1-4
CDR3nt: TGTGCCAGTAGTATAACGAGGGGTCATTATGAAAAACTGTTTTTT
CDR3aa: CASSITRGHYEKLFF

abundance: NA
d_gene: NA
v_gene: TRBV29-1
j_gene: TRBJ2-3
CDR3nt: TGCAGCATAATCGGAGGAAAAGGCACAGATACGCAGTATTTT
CDR3aa: CSIIGGKGTDTQYF

abundance: NA
d_gene: TRBD1
v_gene: TRBV28
j_gene: TRBJ1-3
CDR3nt: TGTGCCAGCAGTTTTCAGGGGGGCTCTGGAAACACCATATATTTT
CDR3aa: CASSFQGGSGNTIYF

abundance: NA
d_gene: TRBD1
v_gene: TRBV18
j_gene: TRBJ1-6
CDR3nt: TGTGCCAGCTCACCCCAGCGGACAGGGACTTCACCCCTCCACTTT
CDR3aa: CASSPQRTGTSPLHF

abundance: NA
d_gene: NA
v_gene: TRBV6-8
j_gene: TRBJ1-1
CDR3nt: TGTGCCTCCCCGTGGCAGCTAAACACTGAAGCTTTCTTT
CDR3aa: CASPWQLNTEAFF

abundance: NA
d_gene: TRBD1
v_gene: TRBV15
j_gene: TRBJ1-5
CDR3nt: TGTGCCACCTCACGCGCGGACAGGGGGCGAAGGTGGAATCAGCCCCAGCATTTT
CDR3aa: CATSRADRGRRWNQPQHF

abundance: NA
d_gene: TRBD1
v_gene: TRBV10-1
j_gene: TRBJ2-1
CDR3nt: TGCGCCAGCAGTGCAAGACAGGGCAATGAGCAGTTCTTC
CDR3aa: CASSARQGNEQFF